This T cell receptor (beta chain) originates from a study of blood T cell repertoires in COVID-19. Across the study: Acute and convalescent COVID-19 samples came from the United States, Italy and Spain. The analysed material was cDNA or gDNA that came from T cells, B-cell-depleted T cells, or PBMCs.

The CDR3 sequence is 13 residues long. V dropped 0 bases and J dropped 5 bases, with 7 bases sitting between them. The germline V gene encodes CDR1 WNHNN and CDR2 SYGVQD (reference sequence). Per the original data handling: From reference gene primer amplification, estimates of nucleated cell counts were derived. Here immunoSEQ multiplex PCR was the method, and the copy in TCRdb shows in-frame clones only, minus some. The DNA was the basis for D and trimming; V, J and clone size are from that table. Found here are about 180,000 clones, approximately 86% of them singletons; the top ten hold under 9.5%.

Material for sequencing was peripheral blood. The J gene is TRBJ2-5, the V gene TRBV10-1; D remains unclear. The source is a man aged 50 or older with active or convalescent COVID-19. The CDR3 spells CASSESRKETQYF. DNA for the CDR3: TGCGCCAGCAGTGAGTCGCGAAAGGAGACCCAGTACTTC.